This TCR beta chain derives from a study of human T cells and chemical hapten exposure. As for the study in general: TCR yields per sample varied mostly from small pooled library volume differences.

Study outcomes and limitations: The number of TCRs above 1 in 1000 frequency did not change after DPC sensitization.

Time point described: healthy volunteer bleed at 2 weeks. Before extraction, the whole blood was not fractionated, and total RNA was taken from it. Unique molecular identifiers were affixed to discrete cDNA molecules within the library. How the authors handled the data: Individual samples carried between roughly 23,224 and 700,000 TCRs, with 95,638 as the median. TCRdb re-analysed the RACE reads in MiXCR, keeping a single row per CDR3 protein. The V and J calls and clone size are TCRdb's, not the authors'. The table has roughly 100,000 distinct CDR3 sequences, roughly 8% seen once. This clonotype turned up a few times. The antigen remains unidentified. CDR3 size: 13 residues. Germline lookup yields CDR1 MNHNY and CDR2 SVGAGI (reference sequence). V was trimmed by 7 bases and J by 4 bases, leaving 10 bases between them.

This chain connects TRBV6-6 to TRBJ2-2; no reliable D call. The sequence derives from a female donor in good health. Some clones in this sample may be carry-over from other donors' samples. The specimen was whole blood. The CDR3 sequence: CASTMYSTGELFF. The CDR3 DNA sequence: TGTGCCAGCACCATGTATTCCACCGGGGAGCTGTTTTTT.